Shown below are 32 T cell receptor beta chains from a single sample sequenced in a study of shared clonotypes between healthy human individuals. Sequencing was performed with immunoSEQ multiplex PCR; in TCRdb, only in-frame clones are kept and a portion is missing. This sample has some 650,000 clones, with about 96% found just once. Sequenced: naive CD4+ T cells sorted from blood. The subset was: CD45RA+ positively selected. Receptors were obtained from a woman aged 30 to 39 in good health.

The J gene is TRBJ2-1, the V gene TRBV7-3; 9 nucleotides align to TRBD2. This CDR3 region has 16 residues. Germline V gene lookup returns CDR1 SGHTA and CDR2 FQGTGA. After removal of 5 bases from V and 6 bases from J, the junction contained 11 bases not matched to a gene. The CDR3 DNA reads TGTGCCAGCAGCCCGGATAGCGGGAGAGGTCTCAATGAGCAGTTCTTC. Protein sequence: CASSPDSGRGLNEQFF.

The chain joins TRBV2 to TRBJ1-4; weak D call: TRBD1 (6 bases). The germline V gene has CDR1 SNHLY and CDR2 FYNNEI. Trimming took off 4 bases at V and 3 bases at J, with 12 bases between the two ends. The CDR3 is 15 residues long. The CDR3: CASSARGAPNEKLFF. Written as DNA, the CDR3 is TGTGCCAGCAGTGCGCGGGGGGCACCTAATGAAAAACTGTTTTTT.

CDR3 DNA sequence: TGTGCCAGCAACGACATTTCCCCAGAATTTCAGCCCCAGCATTTT. This codes for CASNDISPEFQPQHF. The chain recombines TRBV21-1 with TRBJ1-5; whether TRBD1, the table's D call, matches the DNA was not checked. TRBV21-1 is reported as a pseudogene. There are 15 residues in the CDR3.

The chain uses TRBV7-2 and TRBJ2-7; D is possibly TRBD2 (6 bases). The CDR3 is 13 amino acids. V lost 5 bases and J 3 bases, leaving 11 bases between the germline ends. Germline CDR1 reads SGHTA; CDR2 reads FQGNSA. The CDR3 is CASSRSGIYEQYF. The DNA for the CDR3 is TGTGCCAGCAGCCGTAGCGGAATCTACGAGCAGTACTTC.

J is TRBJ2-3 and V is TRBV5-1, with a possible D match to TRBD2 (6 bases). The CDR3 runs 16 residues. Germline V gene data show CDR1 as SGHRS and CDR2 as YFSETQ. Between the trimmed V and J ends, which lost 1 base and 0 bases, there was a span of 12 bases. The CDR3 DNA reads as TGCGCCAGCAGCTTGACTGGCGGGGCCAGCACAGATACGCAGTATTTT. Its protein product is CASSLTGGASTDTQYF.

As concerns this clone: Within the sample, other DNA sequences also encode this same CDR3. The V gene is TRBV28, the J gene TRBJ2-7; either TRBD1 or TRBD2 may supply D (5 bases each). The V end was cut by 3 bases, the J end by 2 bases, with 8 bases between. This CDR3 spans 13 amino acids. Germline V gene lookup returns CDR1 MDHEN and CDR2 SYDVKM. DNA for the CDR3: TGTGCCAGCAGTTTTGGGGGAACCTACGAGCAGTACTTC. This codes for CASSFGGTYEQYF.

This clone has just one count. This CDR3 is also generated by other DNA sequences in the sample. The gene calls are TRBV4-1 and TRBJ1-5, with D maybe TRBD1 (5 bases). The ends were cut back, 2 bases at V and 4 bases at J, with 6 bases in the middle. Germline CDR1 MGHRA, CDR2 YSYEKL. The CDR3 sequence is 13 residues long. CDR3 coding DNA: TGCGCCAGCAGCCAACCAGGGAATCAGCCCCAGCATTTT. It yields the protein CASSQPGNQPQHF.

The V and J genes are TRBV6-5 and TRBJ1-6; D may be TRBD1 (6 bases). This CDR3 region has 13 residues. Looked up from germline, CDR1 is MNHEY and CDR2 is SVGAGI. The V end lost 6 bases, the J end lost 10 bases, and 13 bases lay between the germline ends. CDR3 DNA: TGTGCCAGCAGCACAGTAGGGGGGTCACCCCTCCACTTT. Its translation: CASSTVGGSPLHF.

The genes are TRBV7-9 and TRBJ2-1; a weak D match, TRBD2 (6 bases). Germline loops: CDR1 SEHNR, CDR2 FQNEAQ (reference sequence). The length of the CDR3 is 16 residues. V was cut by 1 base and J by 7 bases, with 17 bases left in between. DNA for the CDR3: TGTGCCAGCAGCTTAGTTCCTACGGGAGTCGGGAATGAGCAGTTCTTC. Its protein product is CASSLVPTGVGNEQFF.

The chain employs TRBV18 and TRBJ1-1; 8 bases align to TRBD1. Germline V CDR1 and CDR2: KGHSH, LQKENI. Trimming removed 3 bases from V and 7 bases from J; junction bases left unmatched: 10. CDR3 length equals 15 residues. The CDR3 sequence is CASSPRTGKRSEAFF. The CDR3 DNA is TGTGCCAGCTCACCGAGGACAGGGAAAAGGAGTGAAGCTTTCTTT.

This chain connects TRBV20-1 to TRBJ2-7; D not resolved. V lost 5 bases to trimming and J lost 3 bases, with 8 bases between them. Germline CDR1 reads DFQATT; CDR2 reads SNEGSKA (reference sequence). The CDR3 spans 11 residues. The CDR3: CSAGSRYEQYF. Here the CDR3 DNA reads TGCAGTGCTGGGTCTCGCTACGAGCAGTACTTC.

This clone is a singleton in its sample. The chain has TRBV5-1 and TRBJ1-1; 7 bases are shared with TRBD1. With V trimmed by 4 bases and J by 0 bases, 9 bases remained unmatched. Germline V CDR1 and CDR2: SGHRS, YFSETQ. This CDR3 has 16 residues. This chain's CDR3 is CASSTDRAQLNTEAFF. CDR3 nucleotides: TGCGCCAGCAGCACCGACAGGGCTCAGCTGAACACTGAAGCTTTCTTT.

The V call is TRBV9, the J call TRBJ1-5, with TRBD1 identical over 9 bases. The CDR3 totals 16 residues. Germline CDR1 reads SGDLS; CDR2 reads YYNGEE. Unmatched junction bases numbered 7, after V lost 0 bases and J lost 6 bases. The CDR3 nucleotides read TGTGCCAGCAGCGTAGATGGGACAGGGAACGGTCAGCCCCAGCATTTT. It codes for CASSVDGTGNGQPQHF.

This rearrangement joins TRBV10-2 to TRBJ1-1; 7 bases map to TRBD1. The CDR3 runs 14 residues. Losses at the gene ends were 6 bases for V and 3 bases for J; bases not matched to a gene: 7. Germline-derived CDR1 and CDR2 are WSHSY and SAAADI. CDR3 nucleotide sequence: TGCGCCAGCAGGCGGGACAGTATGGACACTGAAGCTTTCTTT. This sequence encodes CASRRDSMDTEAFF.

This chain links TRBV27 with TRBJ2-1; 9 bases line up with TRBD2. The CDR3 runs 15 residues. CDR1 MNHEY and CDR2 SMNVEV come from the germline V gene (reference sequence). J lost 10 bases, V lost 3 bases, and 10 bases had no gene match. This CDR3 reads CASSLLAGGPGEQFF. In DNA form, the CDR3 reads TGTGCCAGCAGTTTGCTGGCGGGAGGGCCAGGGGAGCAGTTCTTC.

V and J are TRBV19 and TRBJ1-5; D remains ambiguous. The CDR3 has 13 residues. Per the germline V gene, CDR1 is LNHDA and CDR2 is SQIVND (reference sequence). The V and J ends lost 3 bases and 9 bases respectively, with 12 bases between them. The CDR3: CASSIASTRPQHF. In DNA, the CDR3 is TGTGCCAGTAGTATCGCAAGCACTAGGCCCCAGCATTTT.

V is TRBV5-8 and J is TRBJ2-5; a possible D gene is TRBD1 (5 bases). The DNA end is a closer match to TRBJ2-7, so the J assignment may be wrong. The CDR3 runs to 12 residues. Germline V CDR1 and CDR2: SGHTS, YDEGEE. The CDR3 protein is CASSRVTYEQYF. In DNA form, the CDR3 reads TGTGCCTCCTCCAGGGTGACCTACGAGCAGTACTTC.

The chain joins TRBV2 to TRBJ2-2; perhaps TRBD1 as D (6 bases). The CDR3 loop spans 15 amino acids. V was clipped by 4 bases and J by 4 bases, with 13 bases between them. Germline assignment: CDR1 SNHLY and CDR2 FYNNEI. The CDR3 DNA sequence: TGTGCCAGCAGTGTGGACAGTACTATCACCGGGGAGCTGTTTTTT. This translates into CASSVDSTITGELFF.

This clone was found once. This rearrangement joins TRBV11-3 to TRBJ2-2; 7 bases map to TRBD2. The CDR3 is 15 amino acids. Looked up from germline, CDR1 is SGHNT and CDR2 is YENEEA. Losses at the gene ends were 5 bases for V and 6 bases for J; bases not matched to a gene: 9. The CDR3: CASSPNGGVAGELFF. The DNA of the CDR3 is TGTGCCAGCAGCCCGAATGGGGGGGTTGCCGGGGAGCTGTTTTTT.

The chain recombines TRBV7-8 with TRBJ1-3; tentatively, D is TRBD1 (5 bases). From germline, CDR1 is SGHVS and CDR2 FQNEAQ. V was shortened by 5 bases and J by 7 bases, with 15 bases between the two germline ends. The CDR3 has 14 amino acids. The CDR3 sequence: CASSEGRIPNTIYF. The DNA of the CDR3 is TGTGCCAGCAGCGAGGGACGGATTCCGAACACCATATATTTT.

CDR3 bases: TGTGCCAGCAGAACCGGGACAGTCTATGGCTACACCTTC. This sequence encodes CASRTGTVYGYTF. V gene TRBV6-1 combines with J gene TRBJ1-2, with TRBD1 matching over 7 bases. From germline, CDR1 is MNHNS and CDR2 SASEGT. The CDR3 runs 13 residues. V lost 6 bases and J lost 4; bases outside the gene matches: 5.

The chain couples TRBV27 to TRBJ2-1, with 14 nucleotides matching TRBD2. Germline trimming cut 5 bases from V and 7 bases from J; bases unmatched to any gene: 7. The CDR3 spans 16 residues. Germline loops: CDR1 MNHEY, CDR2 SMNVEV (reference sequence). Here the CDR3 reads CASSPRLAGGDNEQFF. In DNA form, the CDR3 reads TGTGCCAGCAGTCCCCGACTAGCGGGAGGGGATAATGAGCAGTTCTTC.

V is TRBV5-6 and J is TRBJ2-7, with 11 bases matching TRBD2. The ends lost 4 bases at V and 3 bases at J; junction bases unmatched: 6. This CDR3 has 15 residues. In germline, CDR1 is SGHDT, CDR2 YYEEEE. Written as DNA, the CDR3 is TGTGCCAGCAGCAAGGGACTAGCGGCAGACTACGAGCAGTACTTC. Translating gives CASSKGLAADYEQYF. Full variable domain (outside the CDR3, taken from reference TRBV5-6 and TRBJ2-7): DAGVTQSPTHLIKTRGQQVTLRCSPKSGHDTVSWYQQALGQGPQFIFQYYEEEERQRGNFPDRFSGHQFPNYSSELNVNALLLGDSALYLCASSKGLAADYEQYFGPGTRLTVT.

This chain joins TRBV6-5 and TRBJ2-1; TRBD2 is a possible D gene (6 bases). The CDR3 consists of 13 residues. The V and J ends lost 0 bases and 8 bases respectively, with 8 bases between them. The germline V gene encodes CDR1 MNHEY and CDR2 SVGAGI. CDR3 amino acids: CASSYSASDEQFF. The CDR3 coding sequence is TGTGCCAGCAGTTACTCAGCTAGCGATGAGCAGTTCTTC.

The CDR3 DNA sequence: TGCGCCAGCAGCCGCGAACAGGGGGCAGGTGAAAAACTGTTTTTT. Amino acids: CASSREQGAGEKLFF. The gene calls are TRBV4-1 and TRBJ1-4, with 9 bases lining up with TRBD1. Germline CDR1 is MGHRA and CDR2 is YSYEKL. The CDR3 is 15 residues long. Unmatched junction bases numbered 7, after V lost 4 bases and J lost 7 bases.

This rearrangement joins TRBV6-5 to TRBJ2-7; a possible D gene is TRBD2 (6 bases). The V gene's germline CDR1 is MNHEY and CDR2 SVGAGI. The CDR3 extends over 15 amino acids. The V and J ends lost 1 base and 0 bases respectively, with 10 bases between them. This CDR3 is CASSYLGGSSYEQYF. The CDR3 DNA reads TGTGCCAGCAGTTACTTGGGGGGTAGCTCCTACGAGCAGTACTTC.

The genes are TRBV5-1 and TRBJ1-1; D perhaps matches TRBD1 (6 bases). Germline CDR1 SGHRS, CDR2 YFSETQ. The CDR3 sequence is 15 residues long. V lost 4 bases to trimming and J lost 1 base, with 14 bases between them. The DNA for the CDR3 is TGCGCCAGCAGCATCACGACAGGAGAGAACACTGAAGCTTTCTTT. The encoded protein is CASSITTGENTEAFF.

The CDR3 DNA is TGTGCCAGCAGCAAAGGACGGGGGAAGCGGGTCTCCGGGCACAATGAGCAGTTCTTC. Its translation: CASSKGRGKRVSGHNEQFF. V gene TRBV21-1 combines with J gene TRBJ2-1; the table calls TRBD2, which could not be checked here. TRBV21-1 is a pseudogene. This CDR3 has 19 residues.

The chain is built from TRBV14 and TRBJ2-5; TRBD2 matches at 9 bases. Germline loops: CDR1 SGHDN, CDR2 FVKESK. The CDR3 spans 14 residues. The V gene end was trimmed by 4 bases and the J gene end by 3 bases; junction bases not matched to a gene: 3. In nucleotides, the CDR3 is TGTGCCAGCAGCCGAAGCGGGAGGAAAGAGACCCAGTACTTC. Its translation: CASSRSGRKETQYF.

The V call is TRBV7-9, the J call TRBJ1-6; D possibly corresponds to TRBD1 (5 bases). Germline CDR1 SEHNR, CDR2 FQNEAQ (reference sequence). Trimming shortened V by 2 bases and J by 5 bases, and 10 bases separated the two germline ends. The CDR3 runs to 15 residues. The DNA for the CDR3 is TGTGCCAGCAGCTTAAACCAGGGCAATAATTCACCCCTCCACTTT. Residues: CASSLNQGNNSPLHF.

The chain is built from TRBV29-1 and TRBJ2-1; the D is unclear. In germline, CDR1 is SQVTM, CDR2 ANQGSEA. V lost 7 bases and J 9 bases, leaving 16 bases between the germline ends. The CDR3 totals 12 residues. CDR3 sequence (DNA): TGCAGCGCTCGACCCGGCCGCGTTGAGCAGTTCTTC. It yields the protein CSARPGRVEQFF.

The sample holds one count of this clone. This sequence joins TRBV10-3 and TRBJ1-1, with 7 bases that match TRBD1. V trimming: 6 bases; J trimming: 4 bases; junction bases outside the gene matches: 8. The CDR3 has 14 residues. The germline gives CDR1 ENHRY, CDR2 SYGVKD. The CDR3, as DNA: TGTGCCATCAGAAAGACAGGGCAGGTCACTGAAGCTTTCTTT. Translation: CAIRKTGQVTEAFF.